This TCR beta chain is from a study of shared clonotypes between healthy human individuals. Study context: The study used three CD4 naive, three CD4 memory, two CD8 naive and one CD8 memory plate per donor. Whole-study findings and limits: The sampled material consisted only of blood, and tissue repertoires are likely to differ.

Germline V CDR1 and CDR2: WSHSY, SAAADI. The CDR3 has 15 amino acids. V lost 2 bases and J lost 3; bases outside the gene matches: 3. The material for each subset, its genomic DNA, was split evenly across several immunoSEQ plates. The protocol was immunoSEQ multiplex PCR, while the TCRdb copy is restricted to in-frame clones and leaves out a portion. The data contain some 120,000 clones, 68% of them singletons. With respect to this clone: The antigen is unknown.

The sequenced sample consisted of memory CD8+ T cells sorted from blood. The sample's subset: CD45RO+ cells pooled with CCR7-negative TemRA cells. The TCR was taken from a woman between 25 and 40 years old in good health. The gene calls are TRBV10-2 and TRBJ2-1; 8 nucleotides line up with TRBD1. The DNA of the CDR3 is TGCGCCAGCAGTGAGAGGACAGGGAACTACAATGAGCAGTTCTTC. This encodes CASSERTGNYNEQFF.